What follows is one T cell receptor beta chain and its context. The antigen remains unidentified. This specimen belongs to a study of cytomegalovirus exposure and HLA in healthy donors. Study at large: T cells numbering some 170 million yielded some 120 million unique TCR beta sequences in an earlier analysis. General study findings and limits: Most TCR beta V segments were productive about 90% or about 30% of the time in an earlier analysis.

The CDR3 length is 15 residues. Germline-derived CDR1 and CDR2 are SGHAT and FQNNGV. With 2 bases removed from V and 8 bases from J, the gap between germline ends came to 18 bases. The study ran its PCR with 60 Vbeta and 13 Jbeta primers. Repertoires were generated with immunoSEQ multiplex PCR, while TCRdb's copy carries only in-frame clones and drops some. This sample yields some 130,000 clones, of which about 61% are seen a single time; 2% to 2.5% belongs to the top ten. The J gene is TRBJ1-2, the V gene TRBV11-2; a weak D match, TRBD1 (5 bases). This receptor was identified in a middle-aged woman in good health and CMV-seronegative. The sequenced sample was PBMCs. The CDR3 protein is CASSLSSWVTGGYTF. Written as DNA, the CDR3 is TGTGCCAGCAGCTTAAGTTCGTGGGTAACAGGAGGCTACACCTTC.